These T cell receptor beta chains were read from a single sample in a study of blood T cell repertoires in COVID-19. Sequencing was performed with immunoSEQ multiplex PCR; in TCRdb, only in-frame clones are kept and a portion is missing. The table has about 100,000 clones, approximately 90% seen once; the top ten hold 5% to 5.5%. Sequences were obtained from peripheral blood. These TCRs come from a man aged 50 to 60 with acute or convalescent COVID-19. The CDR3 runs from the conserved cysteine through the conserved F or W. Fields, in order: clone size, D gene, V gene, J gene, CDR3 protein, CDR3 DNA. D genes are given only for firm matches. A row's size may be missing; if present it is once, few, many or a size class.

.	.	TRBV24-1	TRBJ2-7	CAGARTRKNYEQYF	TGTGCCGGAGCCCGGACAAGGAAGAACTACGAGCAGTACTTC
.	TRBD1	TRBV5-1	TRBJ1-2	CASSRTGVHYGYTF	TGCGCCAGCAGCCGTACAGGGGTCCACTATGGCTACACCTTC
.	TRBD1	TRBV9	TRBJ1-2	CASSPRQGGEFMRGYTF	TGTGCCAGCAGCCCCCGTCAAGGGGGCGAATTCATGAGAGGCTACACCTTC
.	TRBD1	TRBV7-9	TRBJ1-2	CASSLDGTGGGYGYTF	TGTGCCAGCAGCTTAGACGGGACAGGCGGAGGTTATGGCTACACCTTC
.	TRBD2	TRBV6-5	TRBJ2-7	CASNPSGGLYEQYF	TGTGCCAGCAATCCTTCGGGAGGGCTTTACGAGCAGTACTTC
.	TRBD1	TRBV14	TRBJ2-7	CASSQGQGSYEQYF	TGTGCCAGCAGCCAGGGACAGGGTTCCTACGAGCAGTACTTC
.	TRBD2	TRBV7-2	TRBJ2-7	CASSPGLAGGPRNEQYF	TGTGCCAGCAGTCCCGGACTAGCGGGAGGGCCACGGAACGAGCAGTACTTC
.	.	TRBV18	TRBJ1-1	CASSTVQGTNTEAFF	TGTGCCAGCTCAACCGTACAGGGAACGAACACTGAAGCTTTCTTT
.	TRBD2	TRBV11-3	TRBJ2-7	CASSLVSSGGYEQYF	TGTGCCAGCAGCTTAGTGTCTAGCGGGGGCTACGAGCAGTACTTC
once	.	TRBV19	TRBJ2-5	CASSATWVGVETQYF	TGTGCCAGTTCTGCAACGTGGGTAGGAGTTGAGACCCAGTACTTC
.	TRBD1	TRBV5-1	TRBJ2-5	CASSLGQGRETQYF	TGCGCCAGCAGCCTGGGACAGGGGAGGGAGACCCAGTACTTC
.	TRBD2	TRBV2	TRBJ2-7	CASSERLLGGHEQYF	TGTGCCAGCAGTGAAAGGTTACTGGGAGGGCACGAGCAGTACTTC
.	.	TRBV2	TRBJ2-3	CASSRERAITDTQYF	TGTGCCAGCAGTAGGGAGCGAGCTATCACAGATACGCAGTATTTT
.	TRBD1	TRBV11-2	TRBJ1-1	CASSSATGGIAEAFF	TGTGCCAGCAGCTCCGCGACAGGGGGGATCGCTGAAGCTTTCTTT
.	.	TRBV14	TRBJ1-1	CASSRQAAAEAFF	TGTGCCAGCTCCCGACAGGCGGCTGCTGAAGCTTTCTTT
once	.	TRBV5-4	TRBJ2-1	CASSLARRVAFNEQFF	TGTGCCAGCAGCTTGGCCCGGCGCGTAGCTTTCAATGAGCAGTTCTTC
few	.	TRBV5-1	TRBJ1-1	CASSLGGSKNTEAFF	TGCGCCAGCAGCTTGGGAGGTTCCAAGAACACTGAAGCTTTCTTT
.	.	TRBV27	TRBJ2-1	CASSPGTYNEQFF	TGTGCCAGCAGCCCGGGGACCTACAATGAGCAGTTCTTC
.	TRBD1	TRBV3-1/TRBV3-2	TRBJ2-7	CASRGGEGSEQYF	TGTGCCAGTAGAGGGGGCGAGGGGAGTGAGCAGTACTTC
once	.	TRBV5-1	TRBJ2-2	CASSLAGVNTGELFF	TGCGCCAGCAGCTTGGCAGGGGTGAACACCGGGGAGCTGTTTTTT
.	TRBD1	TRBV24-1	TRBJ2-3	CATSDLNTGGRITDTQYF	TGTGCCACCAGTGATTTGAATACAGGGGGGCGCATCACAGATACGCAGTATTTT
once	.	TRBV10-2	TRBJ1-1	CASSESGRNTEAFF	TGCGCCAGCAGTGAGTCGGGGAGAAACACTGAAGCTTTCTTT
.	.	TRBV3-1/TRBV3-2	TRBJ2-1	CASSLGLTSSYNEQFF	TGTGCCAGCAGCCTCGGACTAACAAGCTCCTACAATGAGCAGTTCTTC
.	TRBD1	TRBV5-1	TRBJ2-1	CASRRTGGNEQFF	TGCGCCAGCAGACGGACAGGGGGCAATGAGCAGTTCTTC
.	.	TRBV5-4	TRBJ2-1	CASSSTPAVSEQFF	TGTGCCAGCAGCTCGACCCCCGCGGTGAGTGAGCAGTTCTTC
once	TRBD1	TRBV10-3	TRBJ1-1	CAIRQDRGFTEAFF	TGTGCCATCAGACAGGACAGGGGATTTACTGAAGCTTTCTTT
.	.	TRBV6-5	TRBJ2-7	CASSRYEQYF	TGTGCCAGCTCCCGCTACGAGCAGTACTTC
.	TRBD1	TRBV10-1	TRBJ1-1	CASSGTGDPSNTEAFF	TGCGCCAGCAGTGGTACAGGGGACCCCTCGAACACTGAAGCTTTCTTT
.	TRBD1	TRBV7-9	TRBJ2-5	CASSWEPGGSKTQYF	TGTGCCAGCAGCTGGGAACCAGGGGGCTCAAAGACCCAGTACTTC
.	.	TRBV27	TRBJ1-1	CASSDRGVTEAFF	TGTGCCAGCAGTGATCGGGGAGTCACTGAAGCTTTCTTT
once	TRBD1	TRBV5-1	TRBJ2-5	CASSLTGESRETQYF	TGCGCCAGCAGCTTGACAGGGGAGAGTCGAGAGACCCAGTACTTC
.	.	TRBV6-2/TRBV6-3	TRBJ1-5	CASGRFAESNQPQHF	TGTGCCAGCGGCCGTTTTGCCGAGAGCAATCAGCCCCAGCATTTT
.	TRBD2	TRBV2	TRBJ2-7	CASHGTSGSYEQYF	TGTGCCAGTCATGGCACTAGCGGCTCCTACGAGCAGTACTTC
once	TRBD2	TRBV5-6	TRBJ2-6	CASSLRVLAGVSGANVLTF	TGTGCCAGCAGCTTGAGGGTTCTAGCGGGGGTCTCTGGGGCCAACGTCCTGACTTTC
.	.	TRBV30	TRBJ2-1	CAWSAGTGARLAAYNEQFF	TGTGCCTGGAGTGCCGGGACAGGGGCCCGACTAGCGGCCTACAATGAGCAGTTCTTC
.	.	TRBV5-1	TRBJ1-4	CASSLDGTTNEKLFF	TGCGCCAGCAGCTTGGACGGGACAACTAATGAAAAACTGTTTTTT
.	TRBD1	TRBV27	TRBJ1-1	CASSFTGGTEAFF	TGTGCCAGCAGTTTTACAGGGGGCACTGAAGCTTTCTTT
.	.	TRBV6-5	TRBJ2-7	CASSYQASGSSYEQYF	TGTGCCAGCAGTTACCAAGCTTCCGGGAGCTCCTACGAGCAGTACTTC
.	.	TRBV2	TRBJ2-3	CASSERSTDTQYF	TGTGCCAGCAGTGAGCGGAGCACAGATACGCAGTATTTT
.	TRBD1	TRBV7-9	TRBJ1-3	CASSLGDRGRGNTIYF	TGTGCCAGCAGCTTAGGAGACAGGGGCCGAGGAAACACCATATATTTT
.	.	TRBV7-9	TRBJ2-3	CASSSTGGDTQYF	TGTGCCAGCAGCTCAACGGGCGGGGATACGCAGTATTTT
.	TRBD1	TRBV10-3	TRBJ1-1	CAIRGTGANTEAFF	TGTGCCATCAGGGGGACAGGGGCGAACACTGAAGCTTTCTTT
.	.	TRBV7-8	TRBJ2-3	CASSPERYTQYF	TGTGCCAGCAGCCCAGAGCGGTATACGCAGTATTTT
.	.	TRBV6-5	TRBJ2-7	CASSYRDNSYEQYF	TGTGCCAGCAGTTACCGGGACAATTCCTACGAGCAGTACTTC
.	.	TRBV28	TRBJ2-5	CASSFTAAVAQETQYF	TGTGCCAGCAGTTTTACAGCGGCTGTGGCCCAAGAGACCCAGTACTTC
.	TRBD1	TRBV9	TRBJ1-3	CASSVAGTGESGNTIYF	TGTGCCAGCAGCGTAGCTGGGACAGGGGAGTCTGGAAACACCATATATTTT
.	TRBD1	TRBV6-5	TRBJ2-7	CASSYKQGSEQYF	TGTGCCAGCAGTTATAAACAGGGGAGCGAGCAGTACTTC
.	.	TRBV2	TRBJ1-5	CASRDGQINQPQHF	TGTGCCAGCAGAGACGGACAGATCAATCAGCCCCAGCATTTT
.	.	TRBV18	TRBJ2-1	CASSPRGTAYNEQFF	TGTGCCAGCTCTCCCCGCGGGACTGCGTACAATGAGCAGTTCTTC
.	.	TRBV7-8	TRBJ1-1	CASSLGGPRTEAFF	TGTGCCAGCAGCTTAGGGGGGCCGAGAACTGAAGCTTTCTTT
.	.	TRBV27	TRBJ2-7	CASSPRGSSYEQYF	TGTGCCAGCAGTCCCCGTGGTAGCTCCTACGAGCAGTACTTC
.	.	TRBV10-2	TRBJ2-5	CASRLGPTQYF	TGCGCCAGTCGACTAGGCCCGACCCAGTACTTC